Sequencing of this TCR beta chain was carried out in a study of cytomegalovirus exposure and HLA in healthy donors. Both 60 Vbeta primers and 13 Jbeta primers went into the PCR. Method: immunoSEQ multiplex PCR; TCRdb's copy keeps in-frame clones and lacks some. The repertoire holds over 200,000 clones, roughly 80% seen once, with around 5.7% in the top ten. Study-wide points: Evidence from a later analysis indicated that most CMV-associated TCR beta chains looked HLA-restricted. It was confirmed in vitro that three of the CMV-associated chains were specific for CMV antigens.

Germline V gene lookup returns CDR1 MNHNY and CDR2 SVGAGI (reference sequence). The V end lost 2 bases, the J end lost 5 bases, and 9 bases lay between the germline ends. There are 14 residues in the CDR3. As for this clone: The antigen remains unidentified.

The genes are TRBV6-6 and TRBJ1-4; D may be TRBD1 (6 bases). Specimen: PBMCs. This clonotype was obtained from a woman aged 35 to 49 in good health and CMV-seropositive. The CDR3 nucleotides read TGTGCCAGCAGTTACCGGCAGGGGAATGAAAAACTGTTTTTT. Its protein product is CASSYRQGNEKLFF.